Reported below is one T cell receptor beta chain. In this sample, this clone turned up once. Its antigen has not been determined. The input lacks base qualities; no much larger clone sits a single base away. These data belong to a study of shared clonotypes between healthy human individuals (TCRdb year 2020). At the level of the whole study: The cohort included three men and two women between 18 and 49 years of age. To estimate repertoire size and how much clonotype sharing occurs between individuals, the study deeply sequenced the blood TCR repertoires of a handful of healthy adults. Different laboratories and diverse techniques were used to prepare libraries and sequence TCR repertoires, to increase sequencing depth and limit assay-specific biases. Per donor, leukapheresis produced somewhere between about 0.94 and 8.9 billion PBMCs. For each donor, CD4 naive and CD4 memory were each run on three plates, CD8 naive on two plates, and CD8 memory on one plate.

Here is what the overall study found, with its caveats: Based on pairwise subsampling, the degree of clonotype sharing among donors was expected to be affected by sequencing depth. Larger estimated clonotype richness was generally found for naive subsets than for memory subsets. When a few donors were compared, the shared fraction of clonotypes was around 4.6% for naive CD4, approximately 3.5% for naive CD8, 2.3% for memory CD4, and less than 0.45% for memory CD8. Because the study included only a small number of donors, the genetic and exposure-history diversity represented was limited. Higher generation probabilities were observed for clonotypes shared by all four sorted-subset donors than for non-shared clonotypes. Sampling was limited to blood, and TCR repertoires in tissue likely differ from TCR repertoires in blood. Incomplete sequencing was indicated by rarefaction of sorted-subset datasets, despite the large sequencing depth.

V is clipped by 3 bases and J by 6 bases, and the sequence between their germline boundaries is 15 bases long. CDR1 and CDR2 (MNHEY, SMNVEV) derive from the germline V gene (reference sequence). The CDR3, from cysteine to phenylalanine, totals 14 residues. Left in the record is the CDR3 DNA by itself, 42 bases read in frame from the first base. For the CD8 naive samples, CD45RO-negative cells were positively selected for CCR7, yielding a CD45RA+CCR7+ population from which TemRA cells were excluded. Healthy HIV-negative adults with no recently reported acute infections or vaccinations were included as donors. Every donor was a Caucasian adult living in Nashville, Tennessee, USA. Blood was collected by leukapheresis, and PBMCs were isolated by Ficoll-Histopaque density gradient centrifugation and then cryopreserved in liquid nitrogen vapor phase. Analytical flow cytometry was used to check the purity and quantity of each magnetically sorted T cell population. Genomic DNA was isolated from every sorted fraction and measured by UV absorbance on a Nanodrop 2000c.

Using the deep immunoSEQ assay, TCR CDR3 regions were amplified from genomic DNA by multiplex PCR. Extracted genomic DNA from each cell subset was spread evenly across all wells of several immunoSEQ 96-well plates, with each plate serving as a replicate. Each replicate PCR for sorted subsets received about 180 ng genomic DNA, equal to tens of thousands of T cell genomes. The purified libraries were quantified using a Qubit 3.0 fluorometer, sized with a Bioanalyzer 2100, and then quantified again using the KAPA Library Quantification kit. A separate single-read 150-cycle Illumina NextSeq 550 flow cell was used to sequence each immunoSEQ 96-well plate. On the authors' methods: Because the immunoSEQ output held only junctional sequences and lacked quality scores, the filtering could not match the filtering applied to full-length reads. Sequences were annotated with PyIR, a Python wrapper for IgBLAST v1.9, using IMGT germline references to assign V/J genes and CDR3. Reads were removed for weak V/J assignments (E-value above 1e-6), missing CDR3, stop codons, out-of-frame junctions, or ambiguous translated residues. V3J clonotypes were defined as sequences sharing an identical inferred V gene, J gene, and CDR3 amino acid sequence. The percentage overlap between two repertoires was calculated by dividing the number of shared unique clonotypes by the size of the smaller repertoire. Repertoire richness was assessed with RTK rarefaction, the Chao1 estimator, and Recon v2.1 estimates of unobserved clonotypes. Generation probabilities for all TCRbeta clonotypes obtained by the gDNA method from a few donors were computed using OLGA. Sourced from immuneACCESS, this table was stored by TCRdb with only in-frame sequences that have V and J called. A share of the clones is absent; for the studies checked, an unresolved V gene accounts for under half, and the remainder has no known explanation. V, J and clone size are taken as reported in that table, and D and trimming were inferred from the DNA itself. The sample contains about 2,100,000 clones, 85% to 95% of them found a single time. Under 2% of the sample is held by the ten biggest clonotypes.

This clonotype was sampled from a man aged 18-30 years in good health. Some clones in this sample may be carry-over from other donors' samples. The sequenced sample was naive CD8+ T cells from PBMCs. The cell subset or site label, as the study defines it: CD45RA+CCR7+. Recombination joined TRBV27 with TRBJ2-7; the D region possibly corresponds to TRBD1 (6 bases align). The nucleotide sequence reads TGTGCCAGCAGTTTCAAGGGGGTTGGTGGCGAGCAGTACTTC. This gives the protein CASSFKGVGGEQYF.